What follows is one T cell receptor (beta chain) and its context. The antigen remains undetermined. A single record per CDR3 protein comes from TCRdb applying MiXCR to the 5' RACE reads. The sample contains about 360,000 distinct CDR3 sequences, 14% to 15% of which appear only once. The data were obtained in a study of CD8 T cells in ankylosing spondylitis. Study-wide results and limits: Some motif variants were previously reported in reactive arthritis synovial fluid and blood. It was reported that disease-linked clones were significantly enriched in matched ankylosing spondylitis synovial fluid.

This sequence originates from a male donor with ankylosing spondylitis or in good health (not recorded which). The sample comprised blood, either unsorted or a sorted T cell fraction (not recorded which).

In nucleotides, the CDR3 is TGTGCCAGCAGCGCAATGGACGGGGGAGGAGAGACCCAGTACTTC. Its protein is CASSAMDGGGETQYF. The gene calls are TRBV9 and TRBJ2-5; maybe TRBD2 (6 bases). Germline-derived CDR1 and CDR2 are SGDLS and YYNGEE. V was shortened by 3 bases and J by 4 bases, with 16 bases between the two germline ends. The CDR3 has 15 residues.